This T cell receptor beta chain emerged from a study of identical twins. TCRdb processed the 5' RACE reads anew with MiXCR; each CDR3 protein has one entry. This repertoire shows approximately 600,000 distinct CDR3 sequences, 7.1% found once; its top ten account for 1.5% to 2%. This clonotype has a count of ten or more. Antigen specificity is unknown. Germline V CDR1 and CDR2: DFQATT, SNEGSKA (reference sequence). The V segment lost 5 bases and the J segment 0 bases; nucleotides outside the gene matches: 5. This CDR3 has 14 amino acids. Whole-study results and caveats: Fewer insertions marked abundant cord blood beta clonotypes; young adult naive trended weakly, memory not at all.

The sample also formed part of further work on yellow fever vaccine responses in identical twins.

The TCR sequence derives from a woman aged 18-29 years in good health. This chain uses TRBV20-1 with TRBJ1-2; 8 bases match TRBD1. Specimen: PBMCs. This chain's CDR3 is CSAPLQGANYGYTF. CDR3 nucleotide sequence: TGCAGTGCTCCACTACAGGGGGCTAACTATGGCTACACCTTC.